The T cell receptor (beta chain) under discussion was sequenced for a study of blood T cell repertoires in COVID-19. In the authors' workflow: Amplification of reference gene primers provided the estimated nucleated cell counts. Some clones are missing from TCRdb's copy, which holds only in-frame ones; the method was immunoSEQ multiplex PCR. That table gives V, J and clone size, and the DNA gave D and trimming. Altogether tens of thousands of clones are present, approximately 80% being singletons, with the ten largest covering around 10%. With V trimmed by 0 bases and J by 3 bases, 5 bases remained unmatched. Germline V gene sequence: CDR1 SGHRS, CDR2 YFSETQ. The CDR3 is 17 residues long.

The clonotype originates from a man aged 55 to 70 with acute or convalescent COVID-19. Sequenced material: peripheral blood. This sequence joins TRBV5-1 and TRBJ2-3, with 12 bases that match TRBD1. Written as DNA, the CDR3 is TGCGCCAGCAGCTTGGACGGGACAGGGGGCAGGACAGATACGCAGTATTTT. Protein product: CASSLDGTGGRTDTQYF.